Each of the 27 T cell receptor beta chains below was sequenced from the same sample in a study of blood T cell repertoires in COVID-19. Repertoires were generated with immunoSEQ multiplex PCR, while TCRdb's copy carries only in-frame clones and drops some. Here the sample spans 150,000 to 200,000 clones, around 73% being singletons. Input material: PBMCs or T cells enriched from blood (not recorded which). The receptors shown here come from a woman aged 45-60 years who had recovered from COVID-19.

The chain's CDR3 is CAWSGGTGVYYGYTF. CDR3 DNA: TGTGCCTGGAGTGGGGGGACAGGGGTGTACTATGGCTACACCTTC. The J gene is TRBJ1-2, the V gene TRBV30; 10 bases agree with TRBD1. The CDR3 sequence is 15 residues long. Germline-derived CDR1 and CDR2 are GTSNPN and SVGIG (reference sequence). The V segment lost 1 base and the J segment 3 bases; nucleotides outside the gene matches: 5.

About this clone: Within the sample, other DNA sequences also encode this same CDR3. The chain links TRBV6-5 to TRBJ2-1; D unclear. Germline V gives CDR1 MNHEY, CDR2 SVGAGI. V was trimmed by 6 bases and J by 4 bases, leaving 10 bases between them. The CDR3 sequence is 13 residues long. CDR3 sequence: CASSRTGYNEQFF. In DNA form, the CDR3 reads TGTGCCAGCAGCCGTACTGGTTACAATGAGCAGTTCTTC.

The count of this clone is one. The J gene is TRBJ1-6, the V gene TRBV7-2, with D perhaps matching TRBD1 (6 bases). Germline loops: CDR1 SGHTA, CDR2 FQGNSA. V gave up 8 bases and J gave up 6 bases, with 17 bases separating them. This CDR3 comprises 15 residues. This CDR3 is CASSLRQGSNSPLHF. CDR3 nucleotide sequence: TGTGCCAGCTCCCTTCGGCAGGGGAGTAATTCACCCCTCCACTTT. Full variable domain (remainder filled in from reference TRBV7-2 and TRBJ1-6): GAGVSQSPSNKVTEKGKDVELRCDPISGHTALYWYRQSLGQGLEFLIYFQGNSAPDKSGLPSDRFSAERTGGSVSTLTIQRTQQEDSAVYLCASSLRQGSNSPLHFGNGTRLTVT.

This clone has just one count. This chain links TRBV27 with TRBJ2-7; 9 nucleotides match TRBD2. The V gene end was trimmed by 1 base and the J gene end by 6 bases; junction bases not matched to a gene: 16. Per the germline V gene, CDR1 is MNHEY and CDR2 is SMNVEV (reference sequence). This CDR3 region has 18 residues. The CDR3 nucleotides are TGTGCCAGCAGTTTATTGGGGACTAGCCGCCCGACCCTCTCCGAGCAGTACTTC. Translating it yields CASSLLGTSRPTLSEQYF.

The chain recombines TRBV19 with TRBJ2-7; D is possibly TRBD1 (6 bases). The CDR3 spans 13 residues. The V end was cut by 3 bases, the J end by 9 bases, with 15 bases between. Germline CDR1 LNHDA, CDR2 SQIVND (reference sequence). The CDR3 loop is CASSMERGDTQYF. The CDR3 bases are TGTGCCAGTAGTATGGAGAGAGGGGACACGCAGTACTTC.

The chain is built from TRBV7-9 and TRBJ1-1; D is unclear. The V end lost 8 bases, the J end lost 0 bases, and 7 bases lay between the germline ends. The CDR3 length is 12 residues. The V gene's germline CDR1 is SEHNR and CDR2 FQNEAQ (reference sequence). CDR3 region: CASAGMNTEAFF. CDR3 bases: TGTGCCAGCGCCGGGATGAACACTGAAGCTTTCTTT.

The CDR3 reads CASSPGQGYINYGYTF. The CDR3 bases are TGTGCCAGCTCACCGGGACAGGGGTATATTAACTATGGCTACACCTTC. V and J are TRBV18 and TRBJ1-2; 10 bases match TRBD1. Trimming removed 3 bases from V and 1 base from J; junction bases left unmatched: 5. In germline, CDR1 is KGHSH, CDR2 LQKENI. This CDR3 contains 16 residues. Variable domain in full (rest from reference TRBV18 and TRBJ1-2): NAGVMQNPRHLVRRRGQEARLRCSPMKGHSHVYWYRQLPEEGLKFMVYLQKENIIDESGMPKERFSAEFPKEGPSILRIQQVVRGDSAAYFCASSPGQGYINYGYTFGSGTRLTVV.

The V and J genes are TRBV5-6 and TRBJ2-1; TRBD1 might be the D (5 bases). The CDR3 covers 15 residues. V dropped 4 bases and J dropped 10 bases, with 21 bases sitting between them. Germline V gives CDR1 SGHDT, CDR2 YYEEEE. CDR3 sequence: CASSPYRREFTEQFF. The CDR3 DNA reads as TGTGCCAGCAGCCCGTACAGGCGTGAGTTTACCGAGCAGTTCTTC.

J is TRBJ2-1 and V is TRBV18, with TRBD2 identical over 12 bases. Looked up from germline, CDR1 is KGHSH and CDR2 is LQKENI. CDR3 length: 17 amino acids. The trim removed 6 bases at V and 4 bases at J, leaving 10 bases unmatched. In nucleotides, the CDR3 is TGTGCCAGCTCTCGTAGGACTAGCGGGAACGAATACAATGAGCAGTTCTTC. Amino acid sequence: CASSRRTSGNEYNEQFF.

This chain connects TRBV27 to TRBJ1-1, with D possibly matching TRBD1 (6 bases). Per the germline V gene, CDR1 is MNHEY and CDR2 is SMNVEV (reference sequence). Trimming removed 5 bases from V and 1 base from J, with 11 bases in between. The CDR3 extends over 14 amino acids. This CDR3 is CASSPGARNTEAFF. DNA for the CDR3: TGTGCCAGCAGTCCAGGGGCCAGGAACACTGAAGCTTTCTTT.

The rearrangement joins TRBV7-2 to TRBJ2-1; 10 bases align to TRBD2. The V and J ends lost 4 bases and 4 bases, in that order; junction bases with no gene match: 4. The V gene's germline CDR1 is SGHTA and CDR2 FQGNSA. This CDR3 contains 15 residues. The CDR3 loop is CASSSGTSVYNEQFF. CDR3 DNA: TGTGCCAGCAGCTCCGGGACTAGCGTTTACAATGAGCAGTTCTTC.

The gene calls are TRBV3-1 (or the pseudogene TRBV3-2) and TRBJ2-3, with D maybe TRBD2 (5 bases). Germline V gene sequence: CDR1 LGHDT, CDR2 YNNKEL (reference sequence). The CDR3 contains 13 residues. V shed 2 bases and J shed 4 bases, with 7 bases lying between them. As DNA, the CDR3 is TGTGCCAGCAGCCAACTACTAGCAGATACGCAGTATTTT. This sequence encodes CASSQLLADTQYF.

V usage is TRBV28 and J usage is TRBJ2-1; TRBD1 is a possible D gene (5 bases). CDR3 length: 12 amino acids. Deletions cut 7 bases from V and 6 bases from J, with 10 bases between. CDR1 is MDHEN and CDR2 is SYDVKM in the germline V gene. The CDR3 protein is CASTRVRNEQFF. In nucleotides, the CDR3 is TGTGCCAGCACCAGGGTTCGCAATGAGCAGTTCTTC.

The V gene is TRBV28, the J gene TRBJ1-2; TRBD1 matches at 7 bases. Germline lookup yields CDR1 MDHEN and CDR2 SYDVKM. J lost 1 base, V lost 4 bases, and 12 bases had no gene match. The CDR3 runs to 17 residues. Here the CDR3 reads CASSSAGGPLLNYGYTF. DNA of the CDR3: TGTGCCAGCAGTTCGGCAGGGGGACCCCTCCTTAACTATGGCTACACCTTC.

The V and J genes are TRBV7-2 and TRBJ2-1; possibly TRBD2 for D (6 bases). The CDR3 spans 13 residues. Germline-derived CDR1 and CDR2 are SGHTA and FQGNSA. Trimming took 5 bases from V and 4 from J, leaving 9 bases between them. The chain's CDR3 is CASSGREYNEQFF. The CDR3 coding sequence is TGTGCCAGCAGCGGTCGGGAGTACAATGAGCAGTTCTTC. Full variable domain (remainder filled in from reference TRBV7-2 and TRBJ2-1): GAGVSQSPSNKVTEKGKDVELRCDPISGHTALYWYRQSLGQGLEFLIYFQGNSAPDKSGLPSDRFSAERTGGSVSTLTIQRTQQEDSAVYLCASSGREYNEQFFGPGTRLTVL.

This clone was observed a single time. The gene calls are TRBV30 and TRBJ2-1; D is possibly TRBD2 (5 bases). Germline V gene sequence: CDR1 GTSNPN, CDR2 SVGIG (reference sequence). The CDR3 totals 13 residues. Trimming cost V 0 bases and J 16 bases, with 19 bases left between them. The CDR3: CAWSVLELAGQFF. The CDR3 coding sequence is TGTGCCTGGAGTGTATTGGAGCTAGCAGGTCAATTCTTC.

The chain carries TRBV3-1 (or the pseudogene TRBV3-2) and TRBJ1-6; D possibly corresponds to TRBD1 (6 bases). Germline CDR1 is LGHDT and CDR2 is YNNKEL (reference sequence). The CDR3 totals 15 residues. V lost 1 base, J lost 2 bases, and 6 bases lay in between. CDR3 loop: CASSQGQAYNSPLHF. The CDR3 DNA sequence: TGTGCCAGCAGCCAAGGACAGGCCTATAATTCACCCCTCCACTTT.

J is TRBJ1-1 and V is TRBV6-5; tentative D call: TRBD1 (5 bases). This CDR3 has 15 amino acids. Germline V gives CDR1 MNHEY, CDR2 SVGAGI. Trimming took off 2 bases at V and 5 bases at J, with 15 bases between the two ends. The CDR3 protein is CASSYKVRGWTEAFF. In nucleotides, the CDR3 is TGTGCCAGCAGTTACAAGGTTCGGGGGTGGACTGAAGCTTTCTTT.

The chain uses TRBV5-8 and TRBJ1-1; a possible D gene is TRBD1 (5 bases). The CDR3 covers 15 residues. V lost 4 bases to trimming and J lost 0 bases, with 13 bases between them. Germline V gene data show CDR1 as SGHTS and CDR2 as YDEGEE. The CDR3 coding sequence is TGTGCCAGCAGCCGACAGTTATTGATGAACACTGAAGCTTTCTTT. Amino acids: CASSRQLLMNTEAFF.

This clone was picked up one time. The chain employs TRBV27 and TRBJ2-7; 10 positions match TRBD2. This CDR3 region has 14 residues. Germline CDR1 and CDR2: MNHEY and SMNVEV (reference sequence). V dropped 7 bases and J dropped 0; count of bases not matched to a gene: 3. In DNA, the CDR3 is TGTGCCAGCACCCAGCGGGAGGGCTCCTACGAGCAGTACTTC. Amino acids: CASTQREGSYEQYF.

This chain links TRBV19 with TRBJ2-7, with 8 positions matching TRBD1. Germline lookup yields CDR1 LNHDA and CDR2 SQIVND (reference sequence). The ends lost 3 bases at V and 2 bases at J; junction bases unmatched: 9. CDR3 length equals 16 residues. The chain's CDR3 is CASSIPRGRGTYEQYF. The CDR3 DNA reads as TGTGCCAGTAGTATCCCCAGGGGGCGAGGGACCTACGAGCAGTACTTC.

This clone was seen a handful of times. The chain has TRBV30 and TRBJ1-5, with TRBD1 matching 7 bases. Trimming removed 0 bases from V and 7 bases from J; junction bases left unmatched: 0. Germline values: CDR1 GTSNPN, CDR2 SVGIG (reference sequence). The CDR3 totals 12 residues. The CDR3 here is CAWSVGGQPQHF. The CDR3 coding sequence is TGTGCCTGGAGTGTAGGGGGCCAGCCCCAGCATTTT.

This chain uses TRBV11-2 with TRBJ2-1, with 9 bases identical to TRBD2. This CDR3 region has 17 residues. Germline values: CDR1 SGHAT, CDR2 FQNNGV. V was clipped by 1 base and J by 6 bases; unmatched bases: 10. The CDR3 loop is CASSLAPAGGVGNEQFF. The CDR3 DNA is TGTGCCAGCAGCTTAGCCCCGGCGGGAGGGGTTGGCAATGAGCAGTTCTTC. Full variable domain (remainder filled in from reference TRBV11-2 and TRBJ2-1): EAGVAQSPRYKIIEKRQSVAFWCNPISGHATLYWYQQILGQGPKLLIQFQNNGVVDDSQLPKDRFSAERLKGVDSTLKIQPAKLEDSAVYLCASSLAPAGGVGNEQFFGPGTRLTVL.

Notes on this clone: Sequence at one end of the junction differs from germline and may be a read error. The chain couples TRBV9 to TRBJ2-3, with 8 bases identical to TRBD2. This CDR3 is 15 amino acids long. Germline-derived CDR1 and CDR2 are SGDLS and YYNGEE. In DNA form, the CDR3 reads TGTGCCAGCAGCAGGGCGGGAGGACCCACAGATACGCAGTTTTTT. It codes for CASSRAGGPTDTQFF.

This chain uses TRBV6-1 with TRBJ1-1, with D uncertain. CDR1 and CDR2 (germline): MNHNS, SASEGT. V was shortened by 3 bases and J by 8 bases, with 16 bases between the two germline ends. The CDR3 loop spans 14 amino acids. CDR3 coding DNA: TGTGCCAGCAGTGAGTTACAGAAGGGAGCAGAAGCTTTCTTT. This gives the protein CASSELQKGAEAFF.

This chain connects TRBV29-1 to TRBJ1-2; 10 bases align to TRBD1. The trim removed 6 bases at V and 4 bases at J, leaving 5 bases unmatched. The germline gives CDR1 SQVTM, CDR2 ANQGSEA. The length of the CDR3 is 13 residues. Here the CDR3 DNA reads TGCAGCGTCCCGACAGGGGGCGGCTATGGCTACACCTTC. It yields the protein CSVPTGGGYGYTF. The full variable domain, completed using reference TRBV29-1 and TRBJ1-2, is SAVISQKPSRDICQRGTSLTIQCQVDSQVTMMFWYRQQPGQSLTLIATANQGSEATYESGFVIDKFPISRPNLTFSTLTVSNMSPEDSSIYLCSVPTGGGYGYTFGSGTRLTVV.

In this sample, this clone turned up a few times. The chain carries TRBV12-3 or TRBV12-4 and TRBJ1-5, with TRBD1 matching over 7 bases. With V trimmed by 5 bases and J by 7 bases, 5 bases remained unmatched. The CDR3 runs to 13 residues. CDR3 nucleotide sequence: TGTGCCAGCAGTGTAGGGGGCAGGCAGCCCCAGCATTTT. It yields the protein CASSVGGRQPQHF.